Each of the 10 T cell receptor beta chains below was sequenced from the same sample in a study of blood T cell repertoires in COVID-19. Generated by immunoSEQ multiplex PCR, the TCRdb table keeps only in-frame clones and is missing some. In the table there are around 140,000 clones, about 86% of which are singletons. Sequencing used peripheral blood. These receptors were collected from a woman aged 55-69 years with acute or convalescent COVID-19.

The chain joins TRBV7-8 to TRBJ2-3, with 8 bases aligning to TRBD2. The J segment lost 3 bases and the V segment lost 6 bases, leaving 8 bases of the junction unmatched. Germline V gives CDR1 SGHVS, CDR2 FQNEAQ. The CDR3 length is 15 residues. CDR3 protein: CASRPPGGPTDTQYF. CDR3 in DNA: TGTGCCAGCAGGCCACCGGGAGGGCCGACAGATACGCAGTATTTT.

The chain couples TRBV5-1 to TRBJ2-1; 10 bases are a match to TRBD2. V shed 1 base, J shed 1 base, and the junction held 2 bases outside the gene matches. This CDR3 comprises 16 residues. The germline gives CDR1 SGHRS, CDR2 YFSETQ. The CDR3 reads CASSLSLAGSYNEQFF. The CDR3 DNA is TGCGCCAGCAGCTTGTCACTAGCGGGATCCTACAATGAGCAGTTCTTC.

The chain recombines TRBV30 with TRBJ1-5, with D hard to call. This CDR3 has 14 amino acids. Trimming took 2 bases from V and 0 from J, leaving 8 bases between them. CDR1 and CDR2 from the germline V gene are GTSNPN and SVGIG (reference sequence). The CDR3 DNA sequence: TGTGCCTGGAGTACCGGAGATAGCAATCAGCCCCAGCATTTT. Its protein is CAWSTGDSNQPQHF.

The CDR3 DNA sequence: TGTGCCAGCAGTTTCCGGACAGCCAATGAGCAGTTCTTC. Translation: CASSFRTANEQFF. The chain links TRBV28 to TRBJ2-1, with D tentatively TRBD1 (6 bases). V gave up 3 bases and J gave up 6 bases, with 9 bases separating them. CDR1 MDHEN and CDR2 SYDVKM come from the germline V gene. The CDR3 is 13 amino acids.

This chain uses TRBV19 with TRBJ1-1; 7 nucleotides match TRBD1. The germline V gene encodes CDR1 LNHDA and CDR2 SQIVND (reference sequence). The trim removed 5 bases at V and 4 bases at J, leaving 7 bases unmatched. CDR3 length: 14 amino acids. This CDR3 is CASSYQAGGTEAFF. The CDR3 DNA sequence: TGTGCCAGTAGTTACCAGGCAGGGGGCACTGAAGCTTTCTTT.

The chain links TRBV7-3 to TRBJ2-3; D may be TRBD1 (7 bases). The CDR3 runs 16 residues. Germline CDR1 is SGHTA and CDR2 is FQGTGA. V dropped 2 bases and J dropped 4 bases, with 16 bases sitting between them. CDR3 sequence: CASSLVGQGGADTQYF. The CDR3 DNA reads as TGTGCCAGCAGCTTAGTAGGGCAGGGGGGAGCAGATACGCAGTATTTT.

V is TRBV4-1 and J is TRBJ1-5; D uncertain. Germline assignment: CDR1 MGHRA and CDR2 YSYEKL. The V gene lost 4 bases and the J gene lost 8 bases, with 24 bases spanning the gap. The CDR3 extends over 17 amino acids. In nucleotides, the CDR3 is TGCGCCAGCAGCCTTCTGAGCGCGTTCCCTCCCCGGGAGCCCCAGCATTTT. This codes for CASSLLSAFPPREPQHF.

The rearrangement joins TRBV29-1 to TRBJ2-1; TRBD2 agrees at 7 bases. This CDR3 comprises 13 residues. V lost 6 bases, J lost 8 bases, and 10 bases stayed unmatched. Germline CDR1 SQVTM, CDR2 ANQGSEA. Here the CDR3 DNA reads TGCAGCGTCTCAGCGGGATTTGCAGATGAGCAGTTCTTC. Amino acid sequence: CSVSAGFADEQFF.

This chain links TRBV19 with TRBJ2-7, with 9 positions matching TRBD1. This CDR3 is 16 amino acids long. Trimming cost V 5 bases and J 1 base; bases outside gene matches: 9. Germline V gene lookup returns CDR1 LNHDA and CDR2 SQIVND (reference sequence). The DNA of the CDR3 is TGTGCCAGTAGTTCCGCGGGGACAGGGAGATCCTACGAGCAGTACTTC. Amino acid sequence: CASSSAGTGRSYEQYF. Using reference TRBV19 and TRBJ2-7 for the parts outside the CDR3, the full variable domain is DGGITQSPKYLFRKEGQNVTLSCEQNLNHDAMYWYRQDPGQGLRLIYYSQIVNDFQKGDIAEGYSVSREKKESFPLTVTSAQKNPTAFYLCASSSAGTGRSYEQYFGPGTRLTVT.

The rearrangement joins TRBV12-3 or TRBV12-4 to TRBJ2-7; possible D gene TRBD2, 6 bases. This CDR3 has 13 amino acids. The V end lost 6 bases, the J end lost 4 bases, and 13 bases lay between the germline ends. The CDR3 nucleotides read TGTGCCAGCAGCCTCGGGAGTAGGTACGAGCAGTACTTC. It translates to CASSLGSRYEQYF.